A selection of T cell receptor beta chains follows, all from one sample in a study of control samples from healthy donors and cancer patients. Data came from immunoSEQ multiplex PCR; TCRdb stores just in-frame clones and leaves some out. Of about 58,000 clones listed, more than 75% are singletons. The sample taken for sequencing was PBMCs. The receptors come from a woman between 55 and 75 years old with lung cancer. Each CDR3 is given with its conserved first and last residue. Fields, in order: clone size, J gene, D gene, V gene, CDR3 protein, CDR3 DNA. D genes are given only for firm matches. Expanded clones are given a class, and other clones once, few, many or no size at all.

clone_size: .; j_call: TRBJ2-7; d_call: TRBD1; v_call: TRBV6-5; cdr3_aa: CASRPRDRAYEQYF; cdr3_nt: TGTGCCAGCAGACCCCGGGACAGGGCCTACGAGCAGTACTTC
clone_size: .; j_call: TRBJ2-1; d_call: TRBD2; v_call: TRBV4-2; cdr3_aa: CASSQGLAGAEQFF; cdr3_nt: TGTGCCAGCAGCCAGGGACTAGCGGGAGCTGAGCAGTTCTTC
clone_size: .; j_call: TRBJ1-1; d_call: .; v_call: TRBV5-1; cdr3_aa: CASSLVGGNTEAFF; cdr3_nt: TGCGCCAGCAGCTTGGTGGGAGGGAACACTGAAGCTTTCTTT
clone_size: .; j_call: TRBJ2-3; d_call: TRBD2; v_call: TRBV4-2; cdr3_aa: CASSQGRASGRSGTDTQYF; cdr3_nt: TGTGCCAGCAGCCAAGGACGAGCTAGCGGGAGGTCTGGCACAGATACGCAGTATTTT
clone_size: .; j_call: TRBJ2-5; d_call: TRBD2; v_call: TRBV24-1; cdr3_aa: CATSEGLAGGAETQYF; cdr3_nt: TGTGCCACCAGTGAGGGGTTAGCGGGGGGCGCGGAGACCCAGTACTTC
clone_size: .; j_call: TRBJ2-5; d_call: .; v_call: TRBV6-1; cdr3_aa: CASSDTRGSATFQETQYF; cdr3_nt: TGTGCCAGCAGTGATACCCGGGGGTCTGCTACCTTCCAAGAGACCCAGTACTTC
clone_size: .; j_call: TRBJ2-3; d_call: TRBD1; v_call: TRBV5-1; cdr3_aa: CASSSDRDSDTQYF; cdr3_nt: TGCGCCAGCAGCTCGGACAGGGATTCAGATACGCAGTATTTT
clone_size: .; j_call: TRBJ1-2; d_call: .; v_call: TRBV5-4; cdr3_aa: CASSLDRNNYGYTF; cdr3_nt: TGTGCCAGCAGCTTGGATAGGAATAACTATGGCTACACCTTC
clone_size: .; j_call: TRBJ2-5; d_call: .; v_call: TRBV20-1; cdr3_aa: CSASIGETQYF; cdr3_nt: TGCAGTGCTAGCATAGGAGAGACCCAGTACTTC
clone_size: .; j_call: TRBJ2-7; d_call: .; v_call: TRBV2; cdr3_aa: CASRADRSIYEQYF; cdr3_nt: TGTGCCAGCAGAGCAGACAGATCGATCTACGAGCAGTACTTC
clone_size: few; j_call: TRBJ2-7; d_call: .; v_call: TRBV30; cdr3_aa: CAWRTGASYEQYF; cdr3_nt: TGTGCCTGGAGGACTGGGGCCTCCTACGAGCAGTACTTC
clone_size: .; j_call: TRBJ2-7; d_call: .; v_call: TRBV3-1/TRBV3-2; cdr3_aa: CASSQGPTYSAEQYF; cdr3_nt: TGTGCCAGCAGCCAAGGGCCGACTTACTCTGCCGAGCAGTACTTC
clone_size: .; j_call: TRBJ2-7; d_call: .; v_call: TRBV5-4; cdr3_aa: CASSLDWAYEQYF; cdr3_nt: TGTGCCAGCAGCCTGGACTGGGCCTACGAGCAGTACTTC
clone_size: few; j_call: TRBJ1-2; d_call: .; v_call: TRBV3-1/TRBV3-2; cdr3_aa: CASSTASSGSLGYGYTF; cdr3_nt: TGTGCCAGCAGTACCGCGAGCTCCGGGTCTTTAGGCTATGGCTACACCTTC
clone_size: few; j_call: TRBJ1-1; d_call: TRBD1; v_call: TRBV19; cdr3_aa: CATQDRDGAEAFF; cdr3_nt: TGTGCCACTCAGGACAGGGATGGAGCTGAAGCTTTCTTT
clone_size: .; j_call: TRBJ1-1; d_call: .; v_call: TRBV19; cdr3_aa: CASSRGRNTEAFF; cdr3_nt: TGTGCCAGTAGCAGGGGCAGGAACACTGAAGCTTTCTTT
clone_size: hyperexpanded; j_call: TRBJ1-2; d_call: .; v_call: TRBV19; cdr3_aa: CASSSSDTRIYGYTF; cdr3_nt: TGTGCCAGTAGTTCCTCTGACACTCGGATCTATGGCTACACCTTC
clone_size: .; j_call: TRBJ2-1; d_call: TRBD2; v_call: TRBV5-1; cdr3_aa: CASSQTLAGDVVGEQFF; cdr3_nt: TGCGCCAGCAGCCAAACACTAGCGGGAGATGTCGTCGGTGAGCAGTTCTTC
clone_size: once; j_call: TRBJ2-7; d_call: TRBD1; v_call: TRBV3-1/TRBV3-2; cdr3_aa: CASSRGQGVGEQYF; cdr3_nt: TGTGCCAGCAGCCGAGGACAGGGTGTGGGCGAGCAGTACTTC
clone_size: .; j_call: TRBJ1-1; d_call: .; v_call: TRBV10-3; cdr3_aa: CAISESKIAGKTEAFF; cdr3_nt: TGTGCCATCAGTGAGTCGAAGATCGCAGGCAAAACTGAAGCTTTCTTT
clone_size: once; j_call: TRBJ1-1; d_call: .; v_call: TRBV3-1/TRBV3-2; cdr3_aa: CASRQGNTEAFF; cdr3_nt: TGTGCCAGCCGCCAGGGGAACACTGAAGCTTTCTTT
clone_size: few; j_call: TRBJ2-1; d_call: .; v_call: TRBV14; cdr3_aa: CASSQRGGSEFF; cdr3_nt: TGTGCCAGCAGCCAGAGGGGGGGGTCGGAGTTCTTC
clone_size: .; j_call: TRBJ2-3; d_call: TRBD2; v_call: TRBV27; cdr3_aa: CASSLSKLAGGRDTQYF; cdr3_nt: TGTGCCAGCAGTTTATCGAAGTTAGCGGGGGGGCGGGATACGCAGTATTTT
clone_size: once; j_call: TRBJ2-1; d_call: .; v_call: TRBV6-1; cdr3_aa: CASSEVLGRRGNNEQFF; cdr3_nt: TGTGCCAGCAGTGAAGTGTTGGGGAGGAGGGGTAACAATGAGCAGTTCTTC
clone_size: .; j_call: TRBJ2-2; d_call: .; v_call: TRBV2; cdr3_aa: CASSGTAVTGELFF; cdr3_nt: TGTGCCAGCAGTGGGACAGCCGTCACCGGGGAGCTGTTTTTT
clone_size: .; j_call: TRBJ2-7; d_call: TRBD2; v_call: TRBV2; cdr3_aa: CASNTGGTQYEQYF; cdr3_nt: TGTGCCAGCAATACGGGAGGTACCCAGTACGAGCAGTACTTC
clone_size: once; j_call: TRBJ2-1; d_call: TRBD1; v_call: TRBV4-1; cdr3_aa: CASSQPARTGRNEQFF; cdr3_nt: TGCGCCAGCAGCCAACCCGCACGGACAGGGAGGAATGAGCAGTTCTTC